Following are 16 T cell receptor beta chains from one sample sequenced in a study of tumor-infiltrating lymphocytes in oesophageal squamous cell carcinoma. TCRdb itself ran the PCR reads through MiXCR, one entry per CDR3 protein. The sample carries some 15,000 distinct CDR3 sequences, roughly 58% recorded once. The sequencing sample was made of esophageal tumor tissue. The receptors come from a female donor with esophageal squamous cell carcinoma.

This clonotype was seen a few times. The V gene is TRBV7-6, the J gene TRBJ2-1; D gene unclear. The germline CDR1 and CDR2 sequences are SGHVS and FNYEAQ. The V end was cut by 5 bases, the J end by 5 bases, with 7 bases between. This CDR3 region has 12 residues. As DNA, the CDR3 is TGTGCCAGCAGCGACGGACACAATGAGCAGTTCTTC. As protein: CASSDGHNEQFF.

This clonotype was seen ten or more times. The rearrangement uses TRBV6-1 and TRBJ1-5; D unclear. The V end was cut by 8 bases, the J end by 7 bases, with 18 bases between. The germline CDR1 and CDR2 sequences are MNHNS and SASEGT. This CDR3 contains 14 residues. In DNA form, the CDR3 reads TGTGCCAGCTCAATAGGAGGGCAGGCCCAGCCCCAGCATTTT. Amino acids: CASSIGGQAQPQHF.

V and J are TRBV7-3 and TRBJ1-2; D not certain. V was shortened by 3 bases and J by 7 bases, with 9 bases between the two germline ends. The CDR3 loop spans 12 amino acids. Per germline, CDR1 SGHTA and CDR2 FQGTGA. The CDR3 DNA reads TGTGCCAGCAGCTTCGGTGGCCCTGGCTACACCTTC. Translated, it gives CASSFGGPGYTF.

The rearrangement links TRBV7-2 to TRBJ2-1; a weak D match, TRBD2 (6 bases). The J call may be faulty, since TRBJ2-7 better matches the DNA end. This CDR3 is built from 12 residues. CDR1 and CDR2 (germline): SGHTA, FQGNSA. The CDR3 nucleotides read TGTGCCAGCAGCTTAACTAGCATTGAGCAGTACTTC. Translated, it gives CASSLTSIEQYF.

The rearrangement joins TRBV7-8 to TRBJ2-5, with D tentatively TRBD2 (6 bases). Trimming removed 2 bases at V and 4 bases at J, with 14 bases between. This CDR3 comprises 15 residues. Germline V gene lookup returns CDR1 SGHVS and CDR2 FQNEAQ. The DNA of the CDR3 is TGTGCCAGCAGCTTATCAGGCGGGGCGGGAGAGACCCAGTACTTC. It translates to CASSLSGGAGETQYF.

This clonotype was seen a few times. This chain uses TRBV7-6 with TRBJ2-3, with D perhaps TRBD1 or TRBD2 (5 bases each). Trimming stripped 3 bases from V and 2 bases from J, with 6 bases between. CDR1 SGHVS and CDR2 FNYEAQ come from the germline V gene. The CDR3 extends over 13 amino acids. CDR3 region: CASSFGTTDTQYF. The DNA for the CDR3 is TGTGCCAGCAGCTTCGGGACCACAGATACGCAGTATTTT.

This clonotype was detected a few times. The V call is TRBV7-6, the J call TRBJ2-5; D is possibly TRBD2 (5 bases). The J call may be wrong; the DNA end is better matched by TRBJ2-1. The germline gives CDR1 SGHVS, CDR2 FNYEAQ. The CDR3 runs 15 residues. This CDR3 reads CASSRSLVSYNEQFF. In DNA, the CDR3 is TGTGCCAGCAGCCGTTCACTAGTGAGTTACAATGAGCAGTTCTTC.

Remarks on this clonotype: At one end the junction does not follow the germline gene, possibly because of a read error. This chain uses TRBV7-9 with TRBJ2-4, with TRBD1 identical over 7 bases. This CDR3 has 14 residues. From germline, CDR1 is SEHNR and CDR2 FQNEAQ (reference sequence). CDR3 sequence reads: CASSLPTGSSPLHF. DNA for the CDR3: TGTGCCAGCAGCTTACCGACAGGGAGTTCACCCCTCCACTTC.

This clonotype was counted a few times. The chain has TRBV7-6 and TRBJ2-1; TRBD2 matches 11 bases. J was trimmed by 8 bases and V by 0 bases; bases with no gene match: 3. Germline CDR1 SGHVS, CDR2 FNYEAQ. There are 15 residues in the CDR3. The CDR3 region has the DNA TGTGCCAGCAGCTTAGCTAGCGGGAGGGACGATGAGCAGTTCTTC. It specifies CASSLASGRDDEQFF.

V usage is TRBV6-1 and J usage is TRBJ2-5, with 10 bases matching TRBD2. Trimming removed 7 bases from V and 9 bases from J; junction bases left unmatched: 2. Germline V lookup: CDR1 MNHNS, CDR2 SASEGT. The CDR3 has 11 residues. CDR3 residues: CASMLAGAQYF. The DNA of the CDR3 is TGTGCCAGCATGCTAGCGGGGGCCCAGTACTTC.

This rearrangement joins TRBV7-3 to TRBJ2-7; D unresolved. The CDR3 loop spans 14 amino acids. The germline V gene has CDR1 SGHTA and CDR2 FQGTGA. V was shortened by 5 bases and J by 0 bases, with 11 bases between the two germline ends. The CDR3 DNA reads as TGTGCCAGCAGCCCCGGTTACCCCTCCTACGAGCAGTACTTC. This gives the protein CASSPGYPSYEQYF. Supplemented by reference TRBV7-3 and TRBJ2-7, the full variable domain reads GAGVSQTPSNKVTEKGKYVELRCDPISGHTALYWYRQSLGQGPEFLIYFQGTGAADDSGLPNDRFFAVRPEGSVSTLKIQRTERGDSAVYLCASSPGYPSYEQYFGPGTRLTVT.

The chain has TRBV25-1 and TRBJ1-2; D perhaps matches TRBD1 (5 bases). CDR3 length: 12 residues. Germline V gene sequence: CDR1 MGHDK, CDR2 SYGVNS. Trimming left V 5 bases short and J 4 bases short, with 8 bases between. CDR3 residues: CASSRGAYGYTF. In DNA, the CDR3 is TGTGCCAGCAGTCGAGGGGCCTATGGCTACACCTTC.

This clonotype was counted a few times. The chain employs TRBV7-2 and TRBJ2-1, with no clear D. Germline V CDR1 and CDR2: SGHTA, FQGNSA. The CDR3 runs 14 residues. Deletions cut 4 bases from V and 0 bases from J, with 7 bases between. In nucleotides, the CDR3 is TGTGCCAGCAGCTACCCCTCCTCCTACAATGAGCAGTTCTTC. Protein: CASSYPSSYNEQFF.

The sample holds many counts of this clonotype. The rearrangement links TRBV4-2 to TRBJ2-7, with D hard to call. Germline V lookup: CDR1 LGHNA, CDR2 YNFKEQ. V lost 0 bases and J lost 3, with 12 bases in between. CDR3 length equals 15 residues. As DNA, the CDR3 is TGTGCCAGCAGCCAAGATTTGGACGGACGCTACGAGCAGTACTTC. Amino acid sequence: CASSQDLDGRYEQYF.

This chain connects TRBV7-2 to TRBJ1-1, with D possibly TRBD1 on 6 matching bases. The CDR3 is 16 amino acids. CDR1 and CDR2 from the germline V gene are SGHTA and FQGNSA. V was shortened by 11 bases and J by 0 bases, with 22 bases between the two germline ends. The CDR3, as DNA: TGTGCCTCACAAACGACAGGCCAAATCATGAACACTGAAGCTTTCTTT. Translating gives CASQTTGQIMNTEAFF.

This sequence joins TRBV7-3 and TRBJ2-1, with TRBD2 matching over 9 bases. The ends lost 5 bases at V and 5 bases at J; junction bases unmatched: 7. The CDR3 is made up of 15 amino acids. From germline, CDR1 is SGHTA and CDR2 FQGTGA. The CDR3, as DNA: TGTGCCAGCAGCCTGAGAGGCGGGAGGGACAATGAGCAGTTCTTC. Translated: CASSLRGGRDNEQFF.